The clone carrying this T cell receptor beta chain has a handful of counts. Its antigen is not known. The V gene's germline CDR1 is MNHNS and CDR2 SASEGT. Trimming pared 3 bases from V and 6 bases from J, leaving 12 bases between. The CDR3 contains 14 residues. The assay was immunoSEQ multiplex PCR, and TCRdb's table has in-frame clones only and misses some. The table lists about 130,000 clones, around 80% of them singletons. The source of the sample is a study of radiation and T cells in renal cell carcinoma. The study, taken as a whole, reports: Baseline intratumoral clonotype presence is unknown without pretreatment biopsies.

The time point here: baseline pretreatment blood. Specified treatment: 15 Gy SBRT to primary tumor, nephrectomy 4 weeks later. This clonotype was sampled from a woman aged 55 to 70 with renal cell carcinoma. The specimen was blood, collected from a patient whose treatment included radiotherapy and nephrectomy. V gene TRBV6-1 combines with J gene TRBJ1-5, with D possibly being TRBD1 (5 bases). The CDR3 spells CASSELWGGQPQHF. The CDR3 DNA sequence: TGTGCCAGCAGTGAGTTGTGGGGCGGTCAGCCCCAGCATTTT.